This T cell receptor beta chain comes out of a study of vaccination effects on CD4 cells after COVID-19. The germline gives CDR1 MNHEY, CDR2 SVGAGI. The CDR3 runs to 15 residues. V lost 8 bases, J lost 5 bases, and 8 bases stayed unmatched. This clone has a single count. Its antigen is currently unknown. Sequencing was preceded by expansion of antigen-specific CD4+ T cells with viral peptide pools in the ViraFEST assay. Researchers isolated CD4+ T cells once approximately 10 days of culture had elapsed. None of the vaccinated had previously contracted SARS-CoV-2, and their nucleocapsid antibodies tested negative. On both days 3 and 7, half of the culture medium was replaced with IL-2 medium. TCRdb keeps only in-frame clones here, not all; method: immunoSEQ multiplex PCR. The sample contains fewer than 85,000 clones, around 81% of which appear only once.

The chain joins TRBV6-5 to TRBJ1-6; TRBD1 matches at 8 bases. The sequence derives from a human donor who received a COVID-19 vaccine. Sequencing was performed on CD4+ T cells from PBMCs cultured with SARS-CoV-2 spike peptides, taken before COVID-19 vaccination. CDR3 nucleotide sequence: TGTGCCAGCTCAACGGACAGGGTCCATAATTCACCCCTCCACTTT. It translates to CASSTDRVHNSPLHF.